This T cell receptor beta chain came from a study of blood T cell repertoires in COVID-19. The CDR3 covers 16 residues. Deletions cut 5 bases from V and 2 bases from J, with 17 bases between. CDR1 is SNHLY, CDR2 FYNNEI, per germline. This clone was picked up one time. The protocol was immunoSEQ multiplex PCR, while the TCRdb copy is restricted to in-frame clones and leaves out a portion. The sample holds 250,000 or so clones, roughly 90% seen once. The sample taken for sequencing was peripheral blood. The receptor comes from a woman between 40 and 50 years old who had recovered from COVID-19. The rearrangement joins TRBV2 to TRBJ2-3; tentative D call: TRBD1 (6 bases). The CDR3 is CASSPGTSSPTDTQYF. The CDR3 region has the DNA TGTGCCAGCAGTCCCGGGACATCATCCCCCACAGATACGCAGTATTTT.